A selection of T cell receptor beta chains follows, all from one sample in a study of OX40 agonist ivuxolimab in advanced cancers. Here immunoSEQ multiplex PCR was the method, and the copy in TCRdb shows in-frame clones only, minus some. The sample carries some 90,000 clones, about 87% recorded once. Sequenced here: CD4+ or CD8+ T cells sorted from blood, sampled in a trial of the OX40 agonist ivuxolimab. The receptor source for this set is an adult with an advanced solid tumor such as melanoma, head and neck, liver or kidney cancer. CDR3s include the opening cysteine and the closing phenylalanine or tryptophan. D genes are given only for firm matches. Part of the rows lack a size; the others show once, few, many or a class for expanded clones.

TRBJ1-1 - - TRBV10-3 TGTGCCATCAGACCACAGGAAAACACTGAAGCTTTCTTT CAIRPQENTEAFF
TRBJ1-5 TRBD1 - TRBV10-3 TGTGCCACTACCGACGGGGGACAGCAGCCCCAGCATTTT CATTDGGQQPQHF
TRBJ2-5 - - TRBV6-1 TGTGCCAGCCGTCAGAAAGAGACCCAGTACTTC CASRQKETQYF
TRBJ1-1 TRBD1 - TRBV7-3 TGTGCCAGCAGGCCGGCAGGGGGCTCGGCCACTGAAGCTTTCTTT CASRPAGGSATEAFF
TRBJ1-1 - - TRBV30 TGTGCCTGGAGTGAAGGCAGGGGCACTGAAGCTTTCTTT CAWSEGRGTEAFF
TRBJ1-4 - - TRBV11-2 TGTGCCAGCAGCTTATTATTTTCAGCTAATGAAAAACTGTTTTTT CASSLLFSANEKLFF
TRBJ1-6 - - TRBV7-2 TGTGCCAGCAGCTTATACTCGCAGGGCAATAATTCACCCCTCCACTTT CASSLYSQGNNSPLHF
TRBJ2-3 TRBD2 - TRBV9 TGTGCCAGCAGCGTAGTAGGACTAGCGGGGGATACGCAGTATTTT CASSVVGLAGDTQYF
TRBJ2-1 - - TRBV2 TGTGCCAATCCCGAAGGGGAGGGGGCCTATGAGCAGTTCTTC CANPEGEGAYEQFF
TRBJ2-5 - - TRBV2 TGTGCCAGCAGTGCACTAGGTTCCGAAGAGACCCAGTACTTC CASSALGSEETQYF
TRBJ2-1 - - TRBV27 TGTGCCAGCAGTTTAGAATGGCTAGCTGGTGAGCAGTTCTTC CASSLEWLAGEQFF
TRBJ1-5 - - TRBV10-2 TGCGCCAGCAGTGAATCTTGGGGAGAGGGCCAGCCCCAGCATTTT CASSESWGEGQPQHF
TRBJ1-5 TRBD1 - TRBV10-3 TGTGCCATCAGGGAGGGGGCTGGCAATCAGCCCCAGCATTTT CAIREGAGNQPQHF
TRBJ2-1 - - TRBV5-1 TGCGCCAGCAGCCAAGGACAGGGAGGGTTTCACAATGAGCAGTTCTTC CASSQGQGGFHNEQFF
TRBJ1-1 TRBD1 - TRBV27 TGTGCCAGCAGTTTTCCAGGGGGCGCTGAAGCTTTCTTT CASSFPGGAEAFF
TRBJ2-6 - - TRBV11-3 TGTGCCAGCAGCTTAGAGGCAGGGGCCGGGGCCAACGTCCTGACTTTC CASSLEAGAGANVLTF
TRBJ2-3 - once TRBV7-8 TGTGCCAGCAGCTTAGACTTCGGGACAAGTAACACAGATACGCAGTATTTT CASSLDFGTSNTDTQYF
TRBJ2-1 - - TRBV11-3 TGTGCCAGCAGCCGAAATACCGGGGCCGGCGGTGAGCAGTTCTTC CASSRNTGAGGEQFF
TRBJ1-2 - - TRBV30 TGTGCCTGGAGCAAACCAGGACACCCCACTAACTATGGCTACACCTTC CAWSKPGHPTNYGYTF
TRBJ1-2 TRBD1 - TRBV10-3 TGTGCCATCACCGGGACAGGGGCCTCCAGTAACTATGGCTACACCTTC CAITGTGASSNYGYTF
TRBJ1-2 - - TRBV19 TGTGCCAGTAGTATGGTTGGAGACTATGGCTACACCTTC CASSMVGDYGYTF
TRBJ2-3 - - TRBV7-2 TGTGCCAGCGCGGTGGGGGGAGGCCCAGATACGCAGTATTTT CASAVGGGPDTQYF
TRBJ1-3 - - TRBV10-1 TGCGCCAGCAGTTCCTACTCTGGAAACACCATATATTTT CASSSYSGNTIYF
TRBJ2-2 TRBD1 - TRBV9 TGTGCCAGCAGCGTAGTCGGACAGGCACCCACCGGGGAGCTGTTTTTT CASSVVGQAPTGELFF
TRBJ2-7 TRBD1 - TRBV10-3 TGTGCCATCAGTGCAAATCATGGACAGGGGGCTTATTACGAGCAGTACTTC CAISANHGQGAYYEQYF
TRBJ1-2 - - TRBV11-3 TGTGCCAGCAGCTTATACAGGGCAGGCGGCTACACCTTC CASSLYRAGGYTF
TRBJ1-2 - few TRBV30 TGTGCCTGGAGCGCGACGTATAACTATGGCTACACCTTC CAWSATYNYGYTF
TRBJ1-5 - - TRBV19 TGTGCCAGTAGTAAGGGACCTCCGGGCAATCAGCCCCAGCATTTT CASSKGPPGNQPQHF
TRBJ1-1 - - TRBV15 TGTGCCACCAGCCCTACTATGAACACTGAAGCTTTCTTT CATSPTMNTEAFF
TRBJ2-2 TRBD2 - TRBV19 TGTGCCAGTAGCTCGAGACTAGCGGGAGACACCGGGGAGCTGTTTTTT CASSSRLAGDTGELFF
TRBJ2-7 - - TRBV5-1 TGCGCCAGCAGCTTGGGGTTTGGGGGGCGGAACTACGAGCAGTACTTC CASSLGFGGRNYEQYF
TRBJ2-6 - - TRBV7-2 TGTGCCAGCAGCCGTTCGGGACAAATATCTGGGGCCAACGTCCTGACTTTC CASSRSGQISGANVLTF
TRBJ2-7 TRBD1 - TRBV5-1 TGCGCCAGCAGCTTGTGGGACAGGGATAACGAGCAGTACTTC CASSLWDRDNEQYF
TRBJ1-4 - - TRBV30 TGTGCCTGGAGTATCTACAACAATGAAAAACTGTTTTTT CAWSIYNNEKLFF
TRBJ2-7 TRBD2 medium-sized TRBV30 TGTGCCTGGAGCGGCCCCTTTAGCGGGAGAAGGACCTACGAGCAGTACTTC CAWSGPFSGRRTYEQYF
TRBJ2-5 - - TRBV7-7 TGTGCTAGCAGCTTATTTGGGGGCGAGCAAGAGACCCAGTACTTC CASSLFGGEQETQYF
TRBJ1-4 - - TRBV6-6 TGTGCCAGCAGCGGCGAAGGCGGGGGGCGAGAAAAACTGTTTTTT CASSGEGGGREKLFF
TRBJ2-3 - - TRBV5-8 TGTGCCAGCAGCTTGGTTGTAGGGCAGGTGGGCCCAGATACGCAGTATTTT CASSLVVGQVGPDTQYF
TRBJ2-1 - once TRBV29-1 TGCAGCGTTGAAGGTAACGCCGGGACACCAAGCTCCTACAATGAGCAGTTCTTC CSVEGNAGTPSSYNEQFF
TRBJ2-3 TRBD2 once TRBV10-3 TGTGCCACTAATCAGTTAGCGGGAGTGGGAGATACGCAGTATTTT CATNQLAGVGDTQYF
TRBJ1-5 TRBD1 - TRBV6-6 TGTGCCAGCAGACCGGGGACAGGGACGCTCGTTCAGCCCCAGCATTTT CASRPGTGTLVQPQHF
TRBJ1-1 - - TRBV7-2 TGTGCCAGCACCCAGTGGAGCCAGAGCACTGAAGCTTTCTTT CASTQWSQSTEAFF
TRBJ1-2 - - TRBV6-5 TGTGCCAGCAGTTACTCCGGACAGTTCTATGGCTACACCTTC CASSYSGQFYGYTF
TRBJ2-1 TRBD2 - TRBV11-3 TGTGCCAGCAGCAGTAGGACTAGCGGTTACAATGAGCAGTTCTTC CASSSRTSGYNEQFF
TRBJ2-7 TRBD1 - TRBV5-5 TGTGCCAGCAGCCGGACAGGGAGCTCCTACGAGCAGTACTTC CASSRTGSSYEQYF
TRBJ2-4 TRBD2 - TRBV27 TGTGCCAGCAGTAAAGGACTAGCGGAAGCCAAAAACATTCAGTACTTC CASSKGLAEAKNIQYF
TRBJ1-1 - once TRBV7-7 TGTGCCAGCAGCTTACGGGCGAACACTGAAGCTTTCTTT CASSLRANTEAFF
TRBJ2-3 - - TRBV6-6 TGTGCCAGCACTAGTACAGATACGCAGTATTTT CASTSTDTQYF
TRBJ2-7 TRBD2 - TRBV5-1 TGCGCCAGCAGCTTTGGGAGCGGGAGCTCCTACGAGCAGTACTTC CASSFGSGSSYEQYF
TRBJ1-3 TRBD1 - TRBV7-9 TGTGCCAGCAGCTTAAGCTTTGGGGACAGGCCCATCTCTGGAAACACCATATATTTT CASSLSFGDRPISGNTIYF
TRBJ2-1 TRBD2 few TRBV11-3 TGTGCCAGCATCTCCGACGGGACTAGCGGGGCCTACAATGAGCAGTTCTTC CASISDGTSGAYNEQFF
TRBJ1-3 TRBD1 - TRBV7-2 TGTGCCAGCAGCACCCCGACAGGGGCCGGAAACACCATATATTTT CASSTPTGAGNTIYF
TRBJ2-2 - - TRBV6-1 TGTGCCAGCAGTGGTAAAACAACCAACACCGGGGAGCTGTTTTTT CASSGKTTNTGELFF
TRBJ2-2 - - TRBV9 TGTGCCAGCAGCGTAGTTCCAAACACCGGGGAGCTGTTTTTT CASSVVPNTGELFF
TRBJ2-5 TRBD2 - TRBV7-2 TGTGCCAGCAGCTCCGGCGGGAGTTACCAAGAGACCCAGCACTTC CASSSGGSYQETQHF
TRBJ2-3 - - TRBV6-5 TGTGCCAGCAGTTACTCTCTAGCCCCAGATACGCAGTATTTT CASSYSLAPDTQYF
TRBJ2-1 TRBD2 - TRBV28 TGTGCCAGCAGTATTAGCGGGAGGGCGAATGAGCAGTTCTTC CASSISGRANEQFF